The rows below give T cell receptor beta chains drawn from one sample of a study of OX40 agonist ivuxolimab in advanced cancers. Assay: immunoSEQ multiplex PCR; the TCRdb copy retains only in-frame clones and omits some. Of some 50,000 clones detected, less than 90% appear once; the ten largest clones hold 4.5% to 5.5%. The sequenced sample was CD4+ or CD8+ T cells sorted from blood, obtained in a trial of the OX40 agonist ivuxolimab. These receptors were taken from an adult with an advanced solid tumor such as melanoma, head and neck, liver or kidney cancer. CDR3s include the opening cysteine and the closing phenylalanine or tryptophan. Expanded clones are given a class, and other clones once, few, many or no size at all.

v_call: TRBV10-1; j_call: TRBJ2-7; clone_size: NA; cdr3_aa: CASSVGNRDEQYF
v_call: TRBV6-4; j_call: TRBJ1-1; clone_size: NA; cdr3_aa: CASSDSGGEDEAFF
v_call: TRBV11-3; j_call: TRBJ2-4; clone_size: NA; cdr3_aa: CASSGTSSYQLAKNIQYF
v_call: TRBV6-1; j_call: TRBJ2-7; clone_size: NA; cdr3_aa: CASRGFHEQYF
v_call: TRBV4-3; j_call: TRBJ2-1; clone_size: once; cdr3_aa: CASSQAPLGNEQFF
v_call: TRBV19; j_call: TRBJ1-5; clone_size: NA; cdr3_aa: CASSISVNQPQHF
v_call: TRBV25-1; j_call: TRBJ1-2; clone_size: NA; cdr3_aa: CASSDSGYGYTF
v_call: TRBV7-2; j_call: TRBJ1-4; clone_size: NA; cdr3_aa: CASSLARDTANEKLFF
v_call: TRBV28; j_call: TRBJ1-2; clone_size: NA; cdr3_aa: CASSGGDRGIYGYTF
v_call: TRBV19; j_call: TRBJ2-3; clone_size: NA; cdr3_aa: CASSTGTGASDTQYF
v_call: TRBV11-3; j_call: TRBJ2-2; clone_size: NA; cdr3_aa: CASSLGSWEPNTGELFF
v_call: TRBV7-8; j_call: TRBJ2-1; clone_size: NA; cdr3_aa: CASSSGPKDFQGEQFF
v_call: TRBV4-1; j_call: TRBJ1-3; clone_size: NA; cdr3_aa: CASSRAQGSGNTIYF
v_call: TRBV4-2; j_call: TRBJ2-1; clone_size: NA; cdr3_aa: CASSQDPSPQFF
v_call: TRBV19; j_call: TRBJ1-2; clone_size: NA; cdr3_aa: CASSTLTGRSVRYTF
v_call: TRBV6-1; j_call: TRBJ2-2; clone_size: NA; cdr3_aa: CASSEGLAPPTGELFF
v_call: TRBV19; j_call: TRBJ2-2; clone_size: NA; cdr3_aa: CASSAPGEASYTGELFF
v_call: TRBV6-4; j_call: TRBJ2-5; clone_size: NA; cdr3_aa: CASSVRETQYF
v_call: TRBV7-2; j_call: TRBJ2-7; clone_size: NA; cdr3_aa: CASSLGRLAGLSYEQYF
v_call: TRBV19; j_call: TRBJ1-4; clone_size: few; cdr3_aa: CASNGQGGEKLFF
v_call: TRBV23-1; j_call: TRBJ2-3; clone_size: NA; cdr3_aa: CASSQPPGLAGDTDTQYF
v_call: TRBV7-8; j_call: TRBJ2-2; clone_size: once; cdr3_aa: CASSFGPGELFF
v_call: TRBV27; j_call: TRBJ2-1; clone_size: NA; cdr3_aa: CASSPPGQGVNYYNEQFF
v_call: TRBV7-2; j_call: TRBJ1-1; clone_size: NA; cdr3_aa: CASSPGQGAGGTEAFF
v_call: TRBV30; j_call: TRBJ1-2; clone_size: NA; cdr3_aa: CAWHPPSFPNGYTF
v_call: TRBV10-3; j_call: TRBJ2-5; clone_size: NA; cdr3_aa: CAISNGQQETQYF
v_call: TRBV10-3; j_call: TRBJ1-5; clone_size: NA; cdr3_aa: CAISEDGSNQPQHF
v_call: TRBV21-1; j_call: TRBJ1-3; clone_size: NA; cdr3_aa: CASSKIVLPGSGNTIYF
v_call: TRBV7-2; j_call: TRBJ2-2; clone_size: NA; cdr3_aa: CASSTSGDTNTGELFF